This T cell receptor (beta chain) was obtained from a study of blood T cell repertoires in COVID-19. Study-level background: PBMCs, B-cell-depleted T cells, or T cells were the source of the cDNA or gDNA that made up the material.

V was clipped by 6 bases and J by 7 bases; unmatched bases: 6. CDR1 SGHRS and CDR2 YFSETQ come from the germline V gene. The CDR3 is 14 amino acids. Source study methods: Amplification of reference gene primers was used by the study to estimate nucleated cell counts. Method: immunoSEQ multiplex PCR; TCRdb's copy keeps in-frame clones and lacks some. The DNA was the basis for D and trimming; V, J and clone size are from that table. The top ten clones hold approximately 10% of a sample with fewer than 150,000 clones, approximately 90% of them seen once. This sequence joins TRBV5-1 and TRBJ1-6, with 8 bases lining up with TRBD1. Sequencing was performed on peripheral blood. This TCR was recovered from a woman older than 75 with acute or convalescent COVID-19. The CDR3 region has the DNA TGCGCCAGCACCGAAGGACAGGGAAATTCACCCCTCCACTTT. This encodes CASTEGQGNSPLHF.